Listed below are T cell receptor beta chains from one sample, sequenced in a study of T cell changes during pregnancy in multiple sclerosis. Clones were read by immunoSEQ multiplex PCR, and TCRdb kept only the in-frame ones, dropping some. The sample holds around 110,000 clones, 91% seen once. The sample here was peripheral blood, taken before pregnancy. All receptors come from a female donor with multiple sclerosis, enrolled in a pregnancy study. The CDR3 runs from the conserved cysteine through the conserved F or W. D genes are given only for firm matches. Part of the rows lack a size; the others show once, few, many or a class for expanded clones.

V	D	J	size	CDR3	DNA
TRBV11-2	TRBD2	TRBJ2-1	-	CASSRGGTSGSQQFF	TGTGCCAGCAGCCGAGGGGGGACTAGCGGGAGTCAGCAGTTCTTC
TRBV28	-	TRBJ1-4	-	CASSFQGSEKLFF	TGTGCCAGCAGTTTCCAGGGAAGTGAAAAACTGTTTTTT
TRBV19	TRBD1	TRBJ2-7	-	CASSPREGAMEQYF	TGTGCCAGTAGTCCCCGAGAGGGGGCAATGGAGCAGTACTTC
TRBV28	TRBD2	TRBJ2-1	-	CASSSFILTSGNEQFF	TGTGCCAGCAGTTCCTTCATCCTAACTAGCGGCAATGAGCAGTTCTTC
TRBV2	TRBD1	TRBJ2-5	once	CASRTGQGVQTQYF	TGTGCCAGCAGGACCGGACAGGGGGTGCAGACCCAGTACTTC
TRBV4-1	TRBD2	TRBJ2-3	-	CASSQVGSGGRDTQYF	TGCGCCAGCAGCCAAGTTGGTAGCGGGGGCCGAGATACGCAGTATTTT
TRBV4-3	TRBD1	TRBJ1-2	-	CASSQPDRADYGYTF	TGCGCCAGCAGCCAACCGGACAGGGCGGACTATGGCTACACCTTC
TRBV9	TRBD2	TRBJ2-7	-	CASSEQPGLAGNEQYF	TGTGCCAGCAGCGAACAACCGGGACTAGCGGGAAACGAGCAGTACTTC
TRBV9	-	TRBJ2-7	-	CASSAGTLSYEQYF	TGTGCCAGCAGCGCCGGGACTCTCTCCTACGAGCAGTACTTC
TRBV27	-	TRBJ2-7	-	CASSTKGHFYEQYF	TGTGCCAGCAGTACAAAGGGACACTTCTACGAGCAGTACTTC
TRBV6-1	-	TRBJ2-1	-	CASSIQLSSYNEQFF	TGTGCCAGCAGTATACAGCTAAGCTCCTACAATGAGCAGTTCTTC
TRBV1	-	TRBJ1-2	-	CTSSQDDRGTNGYTF	TGCACCAGCAGCCAAGATGATAGGGGGACTAATGGCTACACCTTC
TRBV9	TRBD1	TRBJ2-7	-	CASSEGFGQGSYEQYF	TGTGCCAGCAGCGAGGGTTTTGGACAGGGCTCCTACGAGCAGTACTTC
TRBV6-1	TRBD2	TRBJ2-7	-	CASSEGIGLAGPYEQYF	TGTGCCAGCAGTGAAGGGATTGGACTAGCGGGACCCTACGAGCAGTACTTC
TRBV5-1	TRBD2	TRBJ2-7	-	CASSSSGSRNEQYF	TGCGCCAGCAGCTCTAGCGGGAGTCGGAACGAGCAGTACTTC
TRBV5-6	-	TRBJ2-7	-	CASSLAQGPTYEQYF	TGTGCCAGCAGCTTGGCACAGGGACCCACCTACGAGCAGTACTTC
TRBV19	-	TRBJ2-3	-	CASSEGGARTDTQYF	TGTGCCAGTAGTGAGGGCGGAGCGCGCACAGATACGCAGTATTTT
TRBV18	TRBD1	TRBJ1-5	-	CASSPSWGQGTQPQHF	TGTGCCAGCTCACCAAGTTGGGGACAGGGCACTCAGCCCCAGCATTTT
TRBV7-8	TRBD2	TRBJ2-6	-	CASSLPLAGASGANVLTF	TGTGCCAGCAGCCTGCCGTTAGCGGGAGCGTCCGGGGCCAACGTCCTGACTTTC
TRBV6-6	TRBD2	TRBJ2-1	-	CASSKLAGGHNEQFF	TGTGCCAGCAGTAAACTAGCGGGAGGACACAATGAGCAGTTCTTC
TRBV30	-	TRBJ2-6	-	CAWSTGSGANVLTF	TGTGCCTGGAGTACAGGCTCTGGGGCCAACGTCCTGACTTTC
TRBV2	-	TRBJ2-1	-	CASSQQQGLQFF	TGTGCCAGCAGCCAACAACAGGGCTTACAGTTCTTC
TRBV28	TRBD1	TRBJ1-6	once	CASSAAGGATYNSPLHF	TGTGCCAGCAGTGCGGCAGGGGGCGCGACCTATAATTCACCCCTCCACTTT
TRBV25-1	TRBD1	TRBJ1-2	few	CASSPSGQGANYGYTF	TGTGCCAGCAGTCCTTCCGGACAGGGGGCGAACTATGGCTACACCTTC
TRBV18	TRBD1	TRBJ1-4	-	CASSRQGSGEKLFF	TGTGCCAGCTCCCGACAGGGTTCGGGAGAAAAACTGTTTTTT
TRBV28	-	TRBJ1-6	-	CASRPRRGWNSPLHF	TGTGCCAGCCGCCCACGTAGGGGATGGAATTCACCCCTCCACTTT
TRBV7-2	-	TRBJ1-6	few	CASSPSNSPLHF	TGTGCCAGCAGCCCCAGTAATTCACCCCTCCACTTT
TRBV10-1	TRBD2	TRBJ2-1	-	CASSERAGGHNEQFF	TGCGCCAGCAGTGAAAGGGCGGGGGGGCACAATGAGCAGTTCTTC
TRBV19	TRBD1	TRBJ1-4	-	CASRDRPGQHNEKLFF	TGTGCCAGCCGAGACCGACCGGGACAGCATAATGAAAAACTGTTTTTT
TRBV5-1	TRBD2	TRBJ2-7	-	CASSPAGPGGEQYF	TGCGCCAGCAGCCCGGCGGGACCGGGAGGCGAGCAGTACTTC
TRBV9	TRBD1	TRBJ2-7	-	CASSVGTGIYEQYF	TGTGCCAGCAGCGTCGGGACAGGGATCTACGAGCAGTACTTC
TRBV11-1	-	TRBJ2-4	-	CASSLASQGPKNIQYF	TGTGCCAGCAGCTTAGCAAGTCAGGGCCCCAAAAACATTCAGTACTTC
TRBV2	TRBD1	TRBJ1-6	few	CASSETPGQGYNSPLHF	TGTGCCAGCAGTGAGACACCAGGACAGGGCTATAATTCACCCCTCCACTTT
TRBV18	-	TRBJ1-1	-	CASSPHKNTEAFF	TGTGCCAGCTCACCACATAAGAACACTGAAGCTTTCTTT
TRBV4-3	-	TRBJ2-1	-	CASSQGSYAGIPYNEQFF	TGCGCCAGCAGCCAAGGTAGCTACGCAGGGATCCCCTACAATGAGCAGTTCTTC
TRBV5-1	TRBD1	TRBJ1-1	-	CASSFARNRGTEAFF	TGCGCCAGCAGCTTTGCTCGGAACAGGGGGACTGAAGCTTTCTTT
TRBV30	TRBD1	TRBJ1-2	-	CAWSVDRGYGYTF	TGTGCCTGGAGTGTTGACAGGGGCTATGGCTACACCTTC
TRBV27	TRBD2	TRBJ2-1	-	CASSQSLAGANNEQFF	TGTGCCAGCAGTCAATCCCTAGCGGGGGCCAACAATGAGCAGTTCTTC
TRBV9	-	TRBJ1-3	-	CASSVGERSGNTIYF	TGTGCCAGCAGCGTAGGGGAGAGGTCTGGAAACACCATATATTTT
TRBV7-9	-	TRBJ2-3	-	CASIPLGTHTQYF	TGTGCCAGCATCCCCTTAGGGACACATACGCAGTATTTT
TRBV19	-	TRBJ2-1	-	CASSIVGWGGRYNEQFF	TGTGCCAGTAGTATAGTAGGTTGGGGGGGCCGATACAATGAGCAGTTCTTC
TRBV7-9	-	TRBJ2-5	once	CASSLRLALGETQYF	TGTGCCAGCAGCTTACGTCTAGCGTTGGGTGAGACCCAGTACTTC
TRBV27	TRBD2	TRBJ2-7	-	CASSLLGTSVTYEQYF	TGTGCCAGCAGTTTATTAGGGACTAGCGTAACCTACGAGCAGTACTTC
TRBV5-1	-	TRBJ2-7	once	CASSLVLGNEQYF	TGCGCCAGCAGCTTGGTCCTCGGGAACGAGCAGTACTTC
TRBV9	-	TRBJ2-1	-	CASSVGVGEGVNEQFF	TGTGCCAGCAGCGTAGGCGTAGGGGAGGGGGTCAATGAGCAGTTCTTC
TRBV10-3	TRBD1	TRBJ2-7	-	CAISRSGTGASEQYF	TGTGCCATCAGCCGATCCGGGACAGGTGCGAGCGAGCAGTACTTC
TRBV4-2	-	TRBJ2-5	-	CASSPSSETQYF	TGTGCCAGCAGCCCCTCTTCGGAGACCCAGTACTTC
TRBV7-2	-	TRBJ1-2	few	CASSQAGIKDYGYTF	TGTGCCAGCAGCCAGGCAGGGATTAAGGACTATGGCTACACCTTC
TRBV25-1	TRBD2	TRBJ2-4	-	CASSLAGDSKNIQYF	TGTGCCAGCAGTTTAGCGGGGGATAGTAAAAACATTCAGTACTTC
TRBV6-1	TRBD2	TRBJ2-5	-	CASSGLAGGQETQYF	TGTGCCAGCAGTGGACTAGCGGGGGGGCAAGAGACCCAGTACTTC
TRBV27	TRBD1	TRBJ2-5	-	CASSFGTGTQETQYF	TGTGCCAGCAGTTTTGGGACAGGGACCCAAGAGACCCAGTACTTC
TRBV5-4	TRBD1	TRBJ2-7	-	CASSLGQGAREQYF	TGTGCCAGCAGCTTGGGGCAGGGGGCACGCGAGCAGTACTTC
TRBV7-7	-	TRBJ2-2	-	CASSRQKNTGELFF	TGTGCCAGCAGCCGACAGAAGAACACCGGGGAGCTGTTTTTT